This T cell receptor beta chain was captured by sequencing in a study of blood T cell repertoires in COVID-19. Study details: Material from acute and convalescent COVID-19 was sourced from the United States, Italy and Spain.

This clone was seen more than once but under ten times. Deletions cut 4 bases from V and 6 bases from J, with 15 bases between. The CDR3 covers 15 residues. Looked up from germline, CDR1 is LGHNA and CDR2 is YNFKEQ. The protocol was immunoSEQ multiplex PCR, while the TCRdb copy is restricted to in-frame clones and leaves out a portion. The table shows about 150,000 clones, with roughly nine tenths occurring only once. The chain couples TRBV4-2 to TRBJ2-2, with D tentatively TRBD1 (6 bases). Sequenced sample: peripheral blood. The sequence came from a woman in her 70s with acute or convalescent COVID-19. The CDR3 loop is CASSLARGMSGELFF. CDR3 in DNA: TGTGCCAGCAGCCTAGCTAGGGGGATGTCCGGGGAGCTGTTTTTT.